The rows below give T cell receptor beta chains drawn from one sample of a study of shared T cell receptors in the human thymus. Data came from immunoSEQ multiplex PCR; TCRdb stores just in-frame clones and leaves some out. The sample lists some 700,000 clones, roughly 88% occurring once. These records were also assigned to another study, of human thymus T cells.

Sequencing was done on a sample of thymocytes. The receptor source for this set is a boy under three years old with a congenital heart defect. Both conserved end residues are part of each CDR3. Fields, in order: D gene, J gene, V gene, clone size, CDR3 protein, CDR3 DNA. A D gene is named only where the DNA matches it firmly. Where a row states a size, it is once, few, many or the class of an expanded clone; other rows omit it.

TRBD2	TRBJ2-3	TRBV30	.	CAWRAGGAGTDTQYF	TGTGCCTGGAGGGCGGGAGGGGCGGGCACAGATACGCAGTATTTT
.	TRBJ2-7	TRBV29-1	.	CSAIPRRQGNHEQYF	TGCAGCGCCATACCCAGGCGTCAGGGGAACCACGAGCAGTACTTC
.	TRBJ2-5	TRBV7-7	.	CASTYEGAPQETQYF	TGTGCCAGCACCTACGAAGGAGCGCCCCAAGAGACCCAGTACTTC
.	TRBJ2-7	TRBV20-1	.	CSASGGIEQYF	TGCAGTGCTAGTGGAGGGATCGAGCAGTACTTC
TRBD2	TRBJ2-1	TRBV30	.	CAWTLLAGERNEQFF	TGTGCCTGGACTTTACTAGCGGGAGAACGCAATGAGCAGTTCTTC
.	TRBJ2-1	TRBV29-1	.	CSVRGQHYNEQFF	TGCAGCGTTCGGGGTCAACATTACAATGAGCAGTTCTTC
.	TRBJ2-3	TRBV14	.	CASSRERLADTQYF	TGTGCCAGCAGCCGTGAGCGACTAGCAGATACGCAGTATTTT
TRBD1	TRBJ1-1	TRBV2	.	CASINPTGHEAFF	TGTGCCAGCATTAACCCGACAGGGCATGAAGCTTTCTTT
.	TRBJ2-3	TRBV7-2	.	CASSLFPTPGVGTDTQYF	TGTGCCAGCAGCTTATTCCCCACTCCAGGGGTAGGGACAGATACGCAGTATTTT
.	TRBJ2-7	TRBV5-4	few	CASSLGGRGSNEQYF	TGTGCCAGCAGCTTGGGGGGCAGGGGAAGTAACGAGCAGTACTTC
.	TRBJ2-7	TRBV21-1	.	CASSKYPGGRGQYF	TGTGCCAGCAGCAAGTATCCGGGAGGGAGGGGGCAGTACTTC
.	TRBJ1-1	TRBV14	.	CASSQGHRMNTEAFF	TGTGCCAGCAGCCAAGGACACCGGATGAACACTGAAGCTTTCTTT
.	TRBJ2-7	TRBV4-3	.	CASSQTQGGYYEQYF	TGCGCCAGCAGCCAAACACAGGGTGGTTACTACGAGCAGTACTTC
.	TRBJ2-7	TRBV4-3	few	CASSLSGRLPYEQYF	TGCGCCAGCAGCCTCAGCGGGCGGCTCCCGTACGAGCAGTACTTC
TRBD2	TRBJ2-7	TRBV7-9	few	CASSLDQRETSYEQYF	TGTGCCAGCAGCTTAGATCAGCGGGAGACCTCCTACGAGCAGTACTTC